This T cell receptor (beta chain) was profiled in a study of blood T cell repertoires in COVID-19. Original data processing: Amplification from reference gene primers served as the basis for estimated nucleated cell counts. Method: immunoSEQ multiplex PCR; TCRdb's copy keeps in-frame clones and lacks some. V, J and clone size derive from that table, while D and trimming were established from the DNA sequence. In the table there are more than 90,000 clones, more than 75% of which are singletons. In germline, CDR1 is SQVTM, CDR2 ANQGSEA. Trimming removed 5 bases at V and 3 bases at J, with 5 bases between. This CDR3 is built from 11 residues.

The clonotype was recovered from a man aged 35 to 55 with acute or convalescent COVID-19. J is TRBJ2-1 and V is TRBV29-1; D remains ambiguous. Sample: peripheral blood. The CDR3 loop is CSVINYNEQFF. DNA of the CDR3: TGCAGCGTTATCAACTACAATGAGCAGTTCTTC.